The rows below give T cell receptor beta chains drawn from one sample of a study of cytomegalovirus exposure and HLA in healthy donors. Some clones are missing from TCRdb's copy, which holds only in-frame ones; the method was immunoSEQ multiplex PCR. The sample has about 200,000 clones, and its top ten clones hold 0.95% to 1.3%. The sample consisted of PBMCs. The receptors stem from a girl aged 2 to 10 in good health and CMV-seropositive. CDR3s include the opening cysteine and the closing phenylalanine or tryptophan. A D gene is named only where the DNA matches it firmly.

CDR3 protein: CATSLGDSYEQYF
CDR3 DNA: TGTGCCACCAGCCTCGGTGACTCCTACGAGCAGTACTTC
V gene: TRBV10-3
D gene: .
J gene: TRBJ2-7

CDR3 protein: CASSLELAGDNEQFF
CDR3 DNA: TGTGCCAGCAGCTTAGAACTAGCGGGAGACAATGAGCAGTTCTTC
V gene: TRBV11-3
D gene: TRBD2
J gene: TRBJ2-1

CDR3 protein: CASSVLRGSTDTQYF
CDR3 DNA: TGTGCCAGCAGCGTACTACGAGGGAGCACAGATACGCAGTATTTT
V gene: TRBV9
D gene: .
J gene: TRBJ2-3

CDR3 protein: CASSEGSRRHSGNTIYF
CDR3 DNA: TGCGCCAGTAGTGAAGGCAGCCGCCGACACTCTGGAAACACCATATATTTT
V gene: TRBV10-2
D gene: .
J gene: TRBJ1-3

CDR3 protein: CASSPDWRSTDTQYF
CDR3 DNA: TGTGCCAGCAGTCCCGACTGGCGTAGCACAGATACGCAGTATTTT
V gene: TRBV7-2
D gene: .
J gene: TRBJ2-3

CDR3 protein: CASTPGAQGMNTEAFF
CDR3 DNA: TGTGCCAGTACCCCCGGGGCACAGGGCATGAACACTGAAGCTTTCTTT
V gene: TRBV19
D gene: .
J gene: TRBJ1-1

CDR3 protein: CSARIYNSQYF
CDR3 DNA: TGCAGTGCTAGAATATACAATTCGCAGTACTTC
V gene: TRBV20-1
D gene: .
J gene: TRBJ2-7

CDR3 protein: CASRRGGLDGYTF
CDR3 DNA: TGTGCCAGCAGGAGGGGAGGTTTGGATGGCTACACCTTC
V gene: TRBV25-1
D gene: .
J gene: TRBJ1-2

CDR3 protein: CASSRTSGQETQYF
CDR3 DNA: TGCGCCAGCAGCCGGACTAGCGGTCAAGAGACCCAGTACTTC
V gene: TRBV4-1
D gene: TRBD2
J gene: TRBJ2-5

CDR3 protein: CASSSHTDTQYF
CDR3 DNA: TGTGCCAGCAGCTCCCACACAGATACGCAGTATTTT
V gene: TRBV7-9
D gene: .
J gene: TRBJ2-3

CDR3 protein: CASSIDTYTQYF
CDR3 DNA: TGTGCCAGCAGTATCGATACTTATACGCAGTATTTT
V gene: TRBV27
D gene: .
J gene: TRBJ2-3